The 27 T cell receptor beta chains presented below share a single source sample, sequenced in a study of pediatric ulcerative colitis. Measured with immunoSEQ multiplex PCR; TCRdb has only the in-frame clones, and not every one. The sample has 30,000 to 45,000 clones, roughly 83% seen once. Sequencing input: blood. All receptors derive from a girl aged 5-17 years with moderate ulcerative colitis.

As to this clone: One junction end disagrees with the germline gene, perhaps due to a read error. CDR3 in DNA: TGTGCTAGCAGCGACGTGCCTGAACAGGAAGATTCACCCCTCCACTTT. Encoded protein: CASSDVPEQEDSPLHF. The chain couples TRBV7-3 to TRBJ1-6, with a weak D call TRBD1 (5 bases). The V gene's germline CDR1 is SGHTA and CDR2 FQGTGA. The CDR3 has 16 amino acids.

In DNA, the CDR3 is TGTGCCAGCAGTCTCATGGGACAGGATGGAGAGACCCAGTACTTC. It specifies CASSLMGQDGETQYF. V usage is TRBV27 and J usage is TRBJ2-5; the match to TRBD1 covers 8 bases. Germline V gives CDR1 MNHEY, CDR2 SMNVEV (reference sequence). The CDR3 is made up of 15 amino acids. The ends lost 5 bases at V and 4 bases at J; junction bases unmatched: 9.

The chain combines TRBV30 with TRBJ2-1; a possible D gene is TRBD2 (5 bases). Germline assignment: CDR1 GTSNPN and CDR2 SVGIG (reference sequence). CDR3 length: 13 amino acids. Deletions cut 1 base from V and 4 bases from J, with 8 bases between. CDR3 protein: CAWSGGVYNEQFF. The CDR3 DNA follows: TGTGCCTGGAGTGGGGGAGTTTACAATGAGCAGTTCTTC.

This clone showed up just a few times. The chain employs TRBV27 and TRBJ1-5; D is perhaps TRBD1 (5 bases). The V and J ends lost 4 bases and 6 bases respectively, with 10 bases between them. Germline lookup yields CDR1 MNHEY and CDR2 SMNVEV (reference sequence). CDR3 length: 13 amino acids. The CDR3 loop is CASSSRGGQPQHF. In DNA form, the CDR3 reads TGTGCCAGCAGTTCTAGGGGAGGTCAGCCCCAGCATTTT.

This clone has just one count. The chain carries TRBV11-2 and TRBJ2-5; weak D call: TRBD2 (5 bases). Trimming cost V 5 bases and J 7 bases, with 14 bases left between them. This CDR3 is built from 13 residues. Germline loops: CDR1 SGHAT, CDR2 FQNNGV. The CDR3 DNA follows: TGTGCCAGCAGCCTAGGACTCCGTTGGACCCAGTACTTC. Translation gives CASSLGLRWTQYF.

The chain employs TRBV6-1 and TRBJ1-1, with TRBD1 as a possible D gene (5 bases). Trimming took 6 bases from V and 7 from J, leaving 15 bases between them. The CDR3 runs to 13 residues. The germline CDR1 and CDR2 sequences are MNHNS and SASEGT. Here the CDR3 reads CASSLGGEIEAFF. CDR3 sequence (DNA): TGTGCCAGCAGCCTCGGGGGGGAGATTGAAGCTTTCTTT.

V is TRBV7-9 and J is TRBJ2-7; D might be TRBD1 (5 bases). Germline V CDR1 and CDR2: SEHNR, FQNEAQ (reference sequence). Deletions cut 1 base from V and 5 bases from J, with 12 bases between. The CDR3 is 14 residues long. Written as DNA, the CDR3 is TGTGCCAGCAGCTTAGAGATGACAGAGAACGAGCAGTACTTC. Its protein product is CASSLEMTENEQYF.

V gene TRBV29-1 combines with J gene TRBJ2-7; TRBD2 is a possible D gene (6 bases). The CDR3 length is 14 residues. V gave up 1 base and J gave up 3 bases, with 13 bases separating them. Germline V gives CDR1 SQVTM, CDR2 ANQGSEA. The CDR3 loop reads CSVEVAGRFYEQYF. CDR3 DNA: TGCAGCGTTGAAGTAGCAGGGAGGTTCTACGAGCAGTACTTC.

Here the CDR3 DNA reads TGTGCCAGCCAACTCCAGAAAAGGACAGGCTATGGCTACACCTTC. This gives the protein CASQLQKRTGYGYTF. The chain links TRBV6-1 to TRBJ1-2, with TRBD1 matching over 7 bases. Trimming removed 8 bases from V and 4 bases from J; junction bases left unmatched: 13. There are 15 residues in the CDR3. Germline values: CDR1 MNHNS, CDR2 SASEGT.

This clone was observed many times. This CDR3 is also generated by other DNA sequences in the sample. This sequence joins TRBV27 and TRBJ2-5; the D gene is possibly TRBD2 (5 bases). Per the germline V gene, CDR1 is MNHEY and CDR2 is SMNVEV (reference sequence). With 3 bases removed from V and 2 bases from J, the gap between germline ends came to 7 bases. The CDR3 is 13 residues long. The CDR3 bases are TGTGCCAGCAGTTTCGGGATACAAGAGACCCAGTACTTC. Translated, it gives CASSFGIQETQYF.

The rearrangement joins TRBV25-1 to TRBJ2-7, with 9 bases aligning to TRBD1. Trimming removed 1 base from V and 4 bases from J; junction bases left unmatched: 8. This CDR3 is 16 amino acids long. Looked up from germline, CDR1 is MGHDK and CDR2 is SYGVNS. In DNA, the CDR3 is TGTGCCAGCAGTGAATTCTCCTCGGACAGGGGATACGAGCAGTACTTC. This codes for CASSEFSSDRGYEQYF.

This clone was observed once. The chain carries TRBV6-6 and TRBJ2-7; TRBD1 matches 8 bases. Per germline, CDR1 MNHNY and CDR2 SVGAGI (reference sequence). The CDR3 has 13 amino acids. As DNA, the CDR3 is TGTGCCAGCAGCCTATTTCTGGGACAGGACCATTTAGTC. As protein: CASSLFLGQDHLV.

The rearrangement links TRBV4-1 to TRBJ1-1, with D maybe TRBD1 (5 bases). Germline V CDR1 and CDR2: MGHRA, YSYEKL. V lost 3 bases to trimming and J lost 2 bases, with 16 bases between them. The CDR3 consists of 16 residues. The DNA of the CDR3 is TGCGCCAGCAGCCATGGGGGGAGAACGGCAAACACTGAAGCTTTCTTT. As protein: CASSHGGRTANTEAFF.

This clone was seen just once. V gene TRBV9 combines with J gene TRBJ1-3; D is ambiguous. Germline CDR1 reads SGDLS; CDR2 reads YYNGEE. This CDR3 spans 14 amino acids. Trimming took off 6 bases at V and 4 bases at J, with 14 bases between the two ends. The CDR3 sequence is CASTYRESGNTIYF. CDR3 DNA: TGTGCCAGCACCTATAGAGAATCGGGAAACACCATATATTTT.

The chain uses TRBV28 and TRBJ2-7; 11 positions match TRBD2. Germline V gives CDR1 MDHEN, CDR2 SYDVKM. The CDR3 covers 13 residues. Trimming cost V 5 bases and J 9 bases; bases outside gene matches: 6. The DNA of the CDR3 is TGTGCCAGCAGTCAACTAGCGGGAGAGGTGCAGTACTTC. Encoded protein: CASSQLAGEVQYF.

The CDR3 DNA reads TGTGCCAGCAGCTTAAGGGGGACTGGGGCCAACGTCCTGACTTTC. Protein product: CASSLRGTGANVLTF. The chain has TRBV7-8 and TRBJ2-6, with D possibly matching TRBD1 (6 bases). V was pared by 2 bases and J by 2 bases, with 7 bases between. This CDR3 contains 15 residues. Germline CDR1 is SGHVS and CDR2 is FQNEAQ.

The chain has TRBV5-1 and TRBJ1-1, with 7 bases lining up with TRBD1. V was clipped by 4 bases and J by 5 bases; unmatched bases: 5. The CDR3 covers 13 residues. Germline CDR1 SGHRS, CDR2 YFSETQ. This CDR3 reads CASSARGRTEAFF. The DNA of the CDR3 is TGCGCCAGCAGCGCTAGGGGGCGTACTGAAGCTTTCTTT.

The chain couples TRBV6-4 to TRBJ2-1; weak D call: TRBD2 (8 bases). Germline V gene data show CDR1 as MRHNA and CDR2 as SNTAGT. The V and J ends lost 8 bases and 6 bases respectively, with 17 bases between them. CDR3 length equals 14 residues. CDR3 DNA: TGTGCCAGCGCACGGGAGGGGGCCTCCAATGAGCAGTTCTTC. This sequence encodes CASAREGASNEQFF.

The chain links TRBV4-3 to TRBJ1-1; D gene ambiguous. The germline V and J ends were trimmed by 0 bases and 1 base, with 6 bases remaining between them. Germline assignment: CDR1 LGHNA and CDR2 YSLEER. CDR3 length: 14 amino acids. The CDR3 loop reads CASSQDLENTEAFF. In nucleotides, the CDR3 is TGCGCCAGCAGCCAAGATTTGGAGAACACTGAAGCTTTCTTT.

This chain's CDR3 is CASSLFQGLSYEQYF. The CDR3 DNA sequence: TGCGCCAGCAGCTTGTTCCAGGGGTTGTCCTACGAGCAGTACTTC. The chain is built from TRBV5-1 and TRBJ2-7; the D gene is possibly TRBD1 (6 bases). The length of the CDR3 is 15 residues. Germline CDR1 SGHRS, CDR2 YFSETQ. V dropped 1 base and J dropped 1 base, with 12 bases sitting between them.

The V and J genes are TRBV19 and TRBJ2-4, with TRBD2 matching over 10 bases. CDR3 length equals 14 residues. Germline V gene lookup returns CDR1 LNHDA and CDR2 SQIVND (reference sequence). After removal of 5 bases from V and 6 bases from J, the junction contained 4 bases not matched to a gene. In DNA, the CDR3 is TGTGCCAGTAGTGCTAGCGGGAGCGGAAACATTCAGTACTTC. It translates to CASSASGSGNIQYF.

V and J are TRBV4-2 and TRBJ2-7, with 10 bases fitting TRBD2. The germline V gene encodes CDR1 LGHNA and CDR2 YNFKEQ. Trimming at V came to 4 bases and at J to 0 bases, leaving 6 bases not matched to a gene. The CDR3 consists of 16 residues. This CDR3 is CASSPIAGGTSYEQYF. The DNA of the CDR3 is TGTGCCAGCAGCCCTATAGCGGGAGGCACCTCCTACGAGCAGTACTTC.

The chain joins TRBV6-1 to TRBJ2-7; tentatively, D is TRBD2 (5 bases). The CDR3 runs 15 residues. Germline V gives CDR1 MNHNS, CDR2 SASEGT. Between the trimmed V and J ends, which lost 0 bases and 2 bases, there was a span of 11 bases. Written as DNA, the CDR3 is TGTGCCAGCAGTGAAGCTGGGAGCGAAGCCTACGAGCAGTACTTC. Encoded protein: CASSEAGSEAYEQYF.

V is TRBV6-6 and J is TRBJ2-5; the match to TRBD2 covers 9 bases. Germline V lookup: CDR1 MNHNY, CDR2 SVGAGI (reference sequence). The CDR3 spans 15 residues. Trimming removed 10 bases from V and 5 bases from J; junction bases left unmatched: 14. In DNA, the CDR3 is TGTGCCACCTCTCTGGCGGGGGGGCCGAGGGAGACCCAGTACTTC. The encoded protein is CATSLAGGPRETQYF.

This chain links TRBV4-1 with TRBJ1-4; 7 bases are shared with TRBD1. Trimming cost V 1 base and J 8 bases; bases outside gene matches: 4. In germline, CDR1 is MGHRA, CDR2 YSYEKL. This CDR3 is 14 amino acids long. CDR3 bases: TGCGCCAGCAGCCAAGCGGGACAGCCCGAAAAACTGTTTTTT. Translating it yields CASSQAGQPEKLFF.

This clone has more than one count but fewer than ten. The genes are TRBV11-2 and TRBJ2-1, with a weak D call TRBD2 (5 bases). Trimming stripped 2 bases from V and 6 bases from J, with 11 bases between. CDR3 length: 14 amino acids. Germline V gene lookup returns CDR1 SGHAT and CDR2 FQNNGV. The CDR3 is CASSLRTSSNEQFF. Here the CDR3 DNA reads TGTGCCAGCAGCTTAAGAACTAGTAGCAATGAGCAGTTCTTC.

This chain connects TRBV2 to TRBJ1-4; 7 positions agree with TRBD1. The CDR3 consists of 15 residues. V gave up 4 bases and J gave up 6 bases; unmatched junction bases: 8. Germline assignment: CDR1 SNHLY and CDR2 FYNNEI. In DNA form, the CDR3 reads TGTGCCAGCAGTGTCCGGGGGACAGACTATGAAAAACTGTTTTTT. Translating it yields CASSVRGTDYEKLFF.